The entry that follows covers one TCR beta chain sequence. No antigen is known for it. This CDR3 region has 13 residues. Germline values: CDR1 SGHNT, CDR2 YYREEE (reference sequence). V lost 0 bases and J 8 bases, leaving 9 bases between the germline ends. The protocol was immunoSEQ multiplex PCR, while the TCRdb copy is restricted to in-frame clones and leaves out a portion. This sample has 40,000 to 50,000 clones; 70% to 90% occur once, and the top ten carry 10% to 15%. This sample was taken from a study of OX40 agonist ivuxolimab in advanced cancers. Study-level findings and limits: Fewer expanded clones were found on average in CD4+ than in CD8+ T cells.

Sequenced material: CD4+ or CD8+ T cells sorted from blood, taken in a trial of the OX40 agonist ivuxolimab. V is TRBV5-4 and J is TRBJ2-1; D may be TRBD1 (5 bases). The TCR sequence derives from an adult with an advanced solid tumor such as melanoma, head and neck, liver or kidney cancer. The CDR3 nucleotides read TGTGCCAGCAGCTTGGACAGGTTAGATGAGCAGTTCTTC. Its protein product is CASSLDRLDEQFF.